These 3 T cell receptor beta chains were all obtained from the same sample, sequenced in a study of blood T cell repertoires in COVID-19. Only in-frame clones appear in the TCRdb table, and some are missing; sequencing was by immunoSEQ multiplex PCR. The table shows over 120,000 clones, with 81% occurring only once. Sequencing was carried out using peripheral blood. These receptors originate from a human donor in a cohort sampled during active COVID-19.

This chain links TRBV29-1 with TRBJ1-3; TRBD1 is a possible D gene (5 bases). The CDR3 totals 14 residues. Germline-derived CDR1 and CDR2 are SQVTM and ANQGSEA. V was clipped by 4 bases and J by 0 bases, with 10 bases between them. CDR3: CSVGRDSSGNTIYF. CDR3 DNA sequence: TGCAGCGTTGGTCGTGACAGCTCTGGAAACACCATATATTTT.

This chain uses TRBV7-2 with TRBJ2-1; maybe TRBD2 (5 bases). Germline V gene data show CDR1 as SGHTA and CDR2 as FQGNSA. The V end was cut by 1 base, the J end by 14 bases, with 15 bases between. The CDR3 has 13 residues. The CDR3 here is CASSLEIRDIKFF. The CDR3 DNA reads TGTGCCAGCAGCTTAGAAATCCGGGATATTAAGTTCTTC.

The V gene is TRBV19, the J gene TRBJ1-5; 7 nucleotides line up with TRBD1. Germline V gene data show CDR1 as LNHDA and CDR2 as SQIVND (reference sequence). The CDR3 is 15 amino acids. The V segment lost 3 bases and the J segment 7 bases; nucleotides outside the gene matches: 9. The CDR3 DNA is TGTGCCAGTAGTATGGGGGGACAGTCTTTCCAGCCCCAGCATTTT. Translated, it gives CASSMGGQSFQPQHF.